Listed here are 10 T cell receptor beta chains from one sample, sequenced in a study of T cell responses to AZD1222 COVID-19 vaccine. Some clones are missing from TCRdb's copy, which holds only in-frame ones; the method was immunoSEQ multiplex PCR. In the table there are 150,000 to 160,000 clones, 88% of which are singletons. The source was peripheral blood, collected on day 0 of AZD1222 vaccination. These receptors all come from an adult in good health.

The chain carries TRBV12-3 or TRBV12-4 and TRBJ2-7; the D gene is possibly TRBD1 (6 bases). CDR3 length: 12 residues. V was shortened by 6 bases and J by 6 bases, with 12 bases between the two germline ends. In nucleotides, the CDR3 is TGTGCCAGCAGAACCTTGACAGGCGAGCAGTACTTC. Encoded protein: CASRTLTGEQYF.

V is TRBV7-2 and J is TRBJ1-5; unclear D gene. The CDR3 spans 15 residues. CDR1 and CDR2 from the germline V gene are SGHTA and FQGNSA. V was pared by 1 base and J by 4 bases, with 11 bases between. The CDR3 DNA is TGTGCCAGCAGCTTAGAGGGTATCGGAAATCAGCCCCAGCATTTT. Translating gives CASSLEGIGNQPQHF.

V is TRBV28 and J is TRBJ2-5, with TRBD1 identical over 8 bases. Trimming took 7 bases from V and 3 from J; bases not matched to a gene: 7. CDR3 length: 14 residues. The germline gives CDR1 MDHEN, CDR2 SYDVKM. CDR3 region: CASTPGGREETQYF. The DNA of the CDR3 is TGTGCCAGCACTCCAGGGGGCCGCGAAGAGACCCAGTACTTC.

The chain recombines TRBV7-2 with TRBJ1-6; D not certain. The V end lost 0 bases, the J end lost 6 bases, and 6 bases lay between the germline ends. CDR3 size: 14 residues. CDR1 is SGHTA and CDR2 is FQGNSA in the germline V gene. CDR3 protein: CASSLASSNSPLHF. The CDR3 coding sequence is TGTGCCAGCAGCTTAGCGTCGAGTAATTCACCCCTCCACTTT.

The gene calls are TRBV5-5 and TRBJ2-2; no definite D call. Trimming took 4 bases from V and 2 from J, leaving 6 bases between them. Germline V CDR1 and CDR2: SGHKS, YYEKEE (reference sequence). The CDR3 contains 13 residues. CDR3 sequence reads: CASSPSNTGELFF. For the CDR3, the DNA is TGTGCCAGCAGCCCGAGCAACACCGGGGAGCTGTTTTTT.

In this sample, this clone turned up a few times. The chain is built from TRBV18 and TRBJ1-4; 8 bases map to TRBD1. Germline CDR1 KGHSH, CDR2 LQKENI. The junction had 3 bases not matched to a gene; V was cut back by 6 bases and J by 3 bases. This CDR3 region has 14 residues. The CDR3 here is CASSQGAANEKLFF. In DNA form, the CDR3 reads TGTGCCAGCTCCCAGGGGGCTGCTAATGAAAAACTGTTTTTT.

The chain is built from TRBV7-2 and TRBJ1-3; the D gene is possibly TRBD1 (6 bases). The germline V gene encodes CDR1 SGHTA and CDR2 FQGNSA. With 2 bases removed from V and 9 bases from J, the gap between germline ends came to 14 bases. The CDR3 is 14 amino acids. The CDR3 region has the DNA TGTGCCAGCAGCTTAAACAGGGACCGTCCCACCATATATTTT. Its translation: CASSLNRDRPTIYF.

This chain joins TRBV28 and TRBJ1-5, with TRBD1 matching 10 bases. V lost 5 bases and J lost 7; bases outside the gene matches: 5. From germline, CDR1 is MDHEN and CDR2 SYDVKM. The CDR3 runs to 14 residues. The CDR3 coding sequence is TGTGCCAGCAGTCAGACAGGGGGCGGACAGCCCCAGCATTTT. Amino acid sequence: CASSQTGGGQPQHF.

This clone was recorded once. The chain links TRBV2 to TRBJ2-3, with D possibly called TRBD1 or TRBD2 (5 bases each). This CDR3 region has 14 residues. The germline V and J ends were trimmed by 4 bases and 2 bases, with 10 bases remaining between them. Germline CDR1 and CDR2: SNHLY and FYNNEI. The CDR3 region is CASSVGAFTDTQYF. CDR3 in DNA: TGTGCCAGCAGTGTCGGGGCCTTCACAGATACGCAGTATTTT.

The V gene is TRBV7-2, the J gene TRBJ1-2; 9 nucleotides align to TRBD1. The CDR3 extends over 14 amino acids. Germline CDR1 and CDR2: SGHTA and FQGNSA. V lost 0 bases to trimming and J lost 9 bases; unmatched junction nucleotides: 5. The CDR3 DNA reads TGTGCCAGCAGCTTAGCTGGGACAGGGCGACGCTACACCTTC. The encoded protein is CASSLAGTGRRYTF.